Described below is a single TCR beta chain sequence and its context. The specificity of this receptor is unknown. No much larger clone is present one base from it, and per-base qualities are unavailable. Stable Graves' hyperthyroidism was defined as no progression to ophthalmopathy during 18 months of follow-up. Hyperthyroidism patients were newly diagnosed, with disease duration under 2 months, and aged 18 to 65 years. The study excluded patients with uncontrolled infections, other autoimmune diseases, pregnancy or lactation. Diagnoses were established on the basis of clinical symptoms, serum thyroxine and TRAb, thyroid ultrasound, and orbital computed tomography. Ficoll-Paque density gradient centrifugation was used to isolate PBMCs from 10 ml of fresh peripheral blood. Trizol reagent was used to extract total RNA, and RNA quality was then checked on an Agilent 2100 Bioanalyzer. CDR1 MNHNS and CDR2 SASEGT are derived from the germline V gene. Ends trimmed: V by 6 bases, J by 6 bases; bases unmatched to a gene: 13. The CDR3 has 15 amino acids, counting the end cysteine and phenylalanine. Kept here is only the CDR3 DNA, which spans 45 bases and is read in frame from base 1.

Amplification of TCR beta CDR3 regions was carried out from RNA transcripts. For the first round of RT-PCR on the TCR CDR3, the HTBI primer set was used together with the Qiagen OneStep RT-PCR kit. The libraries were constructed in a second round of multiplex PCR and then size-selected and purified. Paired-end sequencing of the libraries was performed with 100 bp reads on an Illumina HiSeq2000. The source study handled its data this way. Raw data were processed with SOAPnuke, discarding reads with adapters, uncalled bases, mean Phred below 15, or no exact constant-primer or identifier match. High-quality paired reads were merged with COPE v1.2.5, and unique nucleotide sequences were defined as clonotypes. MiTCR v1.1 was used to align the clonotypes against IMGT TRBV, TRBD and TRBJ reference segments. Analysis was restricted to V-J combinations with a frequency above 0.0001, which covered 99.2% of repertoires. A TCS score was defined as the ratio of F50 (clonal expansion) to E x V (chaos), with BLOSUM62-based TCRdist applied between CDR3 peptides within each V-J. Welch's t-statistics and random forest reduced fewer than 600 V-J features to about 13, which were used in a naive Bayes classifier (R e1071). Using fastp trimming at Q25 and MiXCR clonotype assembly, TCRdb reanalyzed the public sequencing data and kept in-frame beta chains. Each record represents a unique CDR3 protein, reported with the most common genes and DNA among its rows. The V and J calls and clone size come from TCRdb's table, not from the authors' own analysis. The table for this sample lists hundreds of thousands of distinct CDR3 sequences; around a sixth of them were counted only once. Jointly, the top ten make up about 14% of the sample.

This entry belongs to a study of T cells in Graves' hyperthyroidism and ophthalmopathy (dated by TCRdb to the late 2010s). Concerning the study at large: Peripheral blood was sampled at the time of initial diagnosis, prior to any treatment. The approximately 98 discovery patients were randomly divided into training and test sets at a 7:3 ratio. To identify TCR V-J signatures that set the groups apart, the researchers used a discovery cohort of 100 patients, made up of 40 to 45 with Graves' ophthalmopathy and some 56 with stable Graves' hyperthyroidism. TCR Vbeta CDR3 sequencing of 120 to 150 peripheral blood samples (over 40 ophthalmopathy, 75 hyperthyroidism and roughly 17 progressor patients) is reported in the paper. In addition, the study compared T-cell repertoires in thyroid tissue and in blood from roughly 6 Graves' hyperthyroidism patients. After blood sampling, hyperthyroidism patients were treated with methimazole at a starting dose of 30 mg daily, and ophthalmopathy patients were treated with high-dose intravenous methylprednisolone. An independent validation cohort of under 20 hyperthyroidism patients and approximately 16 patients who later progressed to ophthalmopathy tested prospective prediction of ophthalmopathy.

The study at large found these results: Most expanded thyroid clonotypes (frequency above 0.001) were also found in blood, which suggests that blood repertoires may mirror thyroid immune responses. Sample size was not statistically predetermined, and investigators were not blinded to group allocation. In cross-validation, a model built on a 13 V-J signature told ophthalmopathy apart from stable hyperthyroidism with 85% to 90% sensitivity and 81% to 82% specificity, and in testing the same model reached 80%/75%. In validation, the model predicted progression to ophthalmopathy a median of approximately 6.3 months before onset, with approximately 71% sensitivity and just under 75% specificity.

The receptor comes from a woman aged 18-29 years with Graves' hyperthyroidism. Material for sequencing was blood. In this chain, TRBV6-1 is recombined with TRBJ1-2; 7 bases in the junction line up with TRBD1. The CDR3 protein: CASRKTGLSSDGYTF. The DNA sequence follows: TGTGCCAGCAGAAAGACAGGGCTCTCTTCTGATGGCTACACCTTC.